The 20 T cell receptor beta chains below were found in one sample sequenced in a study of post-analysis software for immune sequencing data. Libraries were made from TCR beta cDNA, and they carried unique molecular identifiers. TCRdb re-analysed the PCR reads in MiXCR, keeping a single row per CDR3 protein. The data hold hundreds of thousands of distinct CDR3 sequences, with 59% observed a single time. Whole-study results and caveats: In patients, TRBV5-6, TRBV5-1 and TRBV20-1 belonged to five TRBV segments found more frequently than in controls.

Their antigen targets remain unknown. Material for sequencing was blood. The receptor source for this set is a girl aged 2-9 years with multiple sclerosis.

This clonotype has a handful of counts. The rearrangement uses TRBV29-1 and TRBJ2-1, with 10 bases matching TRBD2. The V and J ends lost 7 bases and 8 bases, in that order; junction bases with no gene match: 8. There are 13 residues in the CDR3. Germline V gives CDR1 SQVTM, CDR2 ANQGSEA. The CDR3 sequence: CSARGGTSDEQFF. CDR3 DNA sequence: TGCAGCGCAAGGGGGGGGACTAGCGATGAGCAGTTCTTC.

The CDR3 region has the DNA TGTGCCATCAATAGGGGGGAGAATTCACCCCTCCACTTT. Translating it yields CAINRGENSPLHF. The chain has TRBV10-3 and TRBJ1-6, with a possible D match to TRBD1 (6 bases). Trimming left V 7 bases short and J 7 bases short, with 11 bases between. Germline V gene sequence: CDR1 ENHRY, CDR2 SYGVKD. The length of the CDR3 is 13 residues.

The chain has TRBV7-3 and TRBJ2-1, with a weak D call TRBD2 (5 bases). V lost 4 bases and J lost 2, with 15 bases in between. CDR1 SGHTA and CDR2 FQGTGA come from the germline V gene. This CDR3 is built from 16 residues. The CDR3 is CASSSVADSTYNEQFF. The CDR3 DNA reads as TGTGCCAGCAGCTCAGTGGCGGACTCGACCTACAATGAGCAGTTCTTC.

The rearrangement uses TRBV5-1 and TRBJ2-4; 9 bases line up with TRBD2. With the DNA end fitting TRBJ2-7 better, the J assignment may be wrong. Germline V lookup: CDR1 SGHRS, CDR2 YFSETQ. The CDR3 length is 14 residues. The CDR3: CASSLLAGESEQYF. In nucleotides, the CDR3 is TGCGCCAGCAGCCTATTAGCGGGAGAGAGCGAGCAGTACTTC.

This clonotype has only a few counts. V usage is TRBV29-1 and J usage is TRBJ2-1; 7 bases fit TRBD1. This CDR3 region has 13 residues. From germline, CDR1 is SQVTM and CDR2 ANQGSEA. V was clipped by 5 bases and J by 3 bases; unmatched bases: 4. For the CDR3, the DNA is TGCAGCGTTTTAAGGGACAGCTACAATGAGCAGTTCTTC. Protein sequence: CSVLRDSYNEQFF.

This clonotype was seen a few times. The chain links TRBV7-9 to TRBJ2-1; perhaps TRBD1 as D (6 bases). The CDR3 contains 16 residues. V gave up 4 bases and J gave up 4 bases, with 17 bases separating them. The germline V gene encodes CDR1 SEHNR and CDR2 FQNEAQ (reference sequence). CDR3 in amino acids: CASSSPGQGPYNEQFF. For the CDR3, the DNA is TGTGCCAGCAGCTCGCCGGGACAAGGCCCTTACAATGAGCAGTTCTTC. The complete variable domain, with remaining parts taken from reference TRBV7-9 and TRBJ2-1, reads DTGVSQNPRHKITKRGQNVTFRCDPISEHNRLYWYRQTLGQGPEFLTYFQNEAQLEKSRLLSDRFSAERPKGSFSTLEIQRTEQGDSAMYLCASSSPGQGPYNEQFFGPGTRLTVL.

This clonotype has a handful of counts. This chain joins TRBV6-1 and TRBJ2-3; D not certain. The V end was cut by 5 bases, the J end by 2 bases, with 14 bases between. The CDR3 consists of 15 residues. Germline CDR1 reads MNHNS; CDR2 reads SASEGT. CDR3 region: CASSPDWVATDTQYF. The CDR3, as DNA: TGTGCCAGCAGTCCCGACTGGGTAGCCACAGATACGCAGTATTTT.

This clonotype was seen a few times. The gene calls are TRBV7-2 and TRBJ1-1, with unresolved D. There are 16 residues in the CDR3. The V gene's germline CDR1 is SGHTA and CDR2 FQGNSA. Between the trimmed V and J ends, which lost 0 bases and 2 bases, there was a span of 13 bases. DNA of the CDR3: TGTGCCAGCAGCTTAGCCCTAGAGGGTGGTAACACTGAAGCTTTCTTT. This gives the protein CASSLALEGGNTEAFF.

This chain joins TRBV29-1 and TRBJ2-1; D unresolved. Germline CDR1 reads SQVTM; CDR2 reads ANQGSEA. The length of the CDR3 is 12 residues. V was shortened by 1 base and J by 5 bases, with 6 bases between the two germline ends. The CDR3 coding sequence is TGCAGCGTTGAAGTGTTCAACAATGAGCAGTTCTTC. Translating gives CSVEVFNNEQFF.

This clonotype was counted between two and nine times. This chain uses TRBV7-3 with TRBJ2-1; weak D call: TRBD1 (5 bases). Germline CDR1 and CDR2: SGHTA and FQGTGA. The CDR3 is 13 residues long. Trimming pared 1 base from V and 7 bases from J, leaving 8 bases between. The chain's CDR3 is CASSLIQGNEQFF. The CDR3 nucleotides read TGTGCCAGCAGCTTAATTCAGGGTAATGAGCAGTTCTTC.

This clonotype was seen a handful of times. The chain is built from TRBV7-2 and TRBJ2-5; 8 nucleotides agree with TRBD2. CDR1 is SGHTA and CDR2 is FQGNSA in the germline V gene. Germline trimming cut 1 base from V and 6 bases from J; bases unmatched to any gene: 10. The CDR3 is 16 amino acids. The chain's CDR3 is CASSLVAGTSLQTQYF. CDR3 coding DNA: TGTGCCAGCAGCTTAGTCGCCGGGACTAGTCTTCAGACCCAGTACTTC.

This clonotype was observed a handful of times. The chain employs TRBV12-3 or TRBV12-4 and TRBJ2-1, with 9 bases lining up with TRBD1. The CDR3 is 15 amino acids. V dropped 8 bases and J dropped 9; count of bases not matched to a gene: 14. CDR3 DNA sequence: TGTGCCAGCGGGGTACAGGGGGCGATTGAGGGTGAGCAGTTCTTC. This gives the protein CASGVQGAIEGEQFF.

V and J are TRBV28 and TRBJ1-2; TRBD1 agrees at 7 bases. V shed 5 bases and J 2 bases; nucleotides not matched to a gene: 5. This CDR3 comprises 14 residues. CDR1 and CDR2 from the germline V gene are MDHEN and SYDVKM. The CDR3 spells CASSRSTGNYGYTF. The CDR3 DNA sequence: TGTGCCAGCAGTCGGTCGACAGGGAACTATGGCTACACCTTC.

The J gene is TRBJ1-2, the V gene TRBV4-3, with D hard to call. This CDR3 is 17 amino acids long. Trimming removed 4 bases from V and 2 bases from J, with 20 bases in between. CDR1 LGHNA and CDR2 YSLEER come from the germline V gene. CDR3 coding DNA: TGCGCCAGCAGCCCCACGGGCCTCTTCCGCCCCAACTATGGCTACACCTTC. It translates to CASSPTGLFRPNYGYTF.

The rearrangement joins TRBV20-1 to TRBJ2-1; D is undetermined. The length of the CDR3 is 13 residues. V lost 3 bases and J lost 5, with 11 bases in between. Germline V gene data show CDR1 as DFQATT and CDR2 as SNEGSKA (reference sequence). CDR3 DNA sequence: TGCAGTGCTAGTACGGTGAGAGACAATGAGCAGTTCTTC. Protein product: CSASTVRDNEQFF.

The sample holds one count of this clonotype. The gene calls are TRBV4-1 and TRBJ2-1; D possibly corresponds to TRBD2 (6 bases). The CDR3 runs to 15 residues. The germline CDR1 and CDR2 sequences are MGHRA and YSYEKL. Trimming cost V 0 bases and J 9 bases, with 15 bases left between them. DNA of the CDR3: TGCGCCAGCAGCCAAGATCAGGCAGGGAGGAGTGAGCAGTTCTTC. It specifies CASSQDQAGRSEQFF.

On this clonotype itself: One end of the junction varies from germline; a read error may be responsible. The chain is built from TRBV6-5 and TRBJ1-2; 8 bases are shared with TRBD1. The CDR3 is 15 amino acids. Per germline, CDR1 MNHEY and CDR2 SVGAGI. As DNA, the CDR3 is TGTGCCAGCAGTTACGCGACAGGGGCGACCTATGGCTACATCTTC. Its translation is CASSYATGATYGYIF.

This clonotype came up a few times. V and J are TRBV6-5 and TRBJ1-2; possible D gene TRBD1, 6 bases. The CDR3 covers 16 residues. V was pared by 7 bases and J by 2 bases, with 20 bases between. CDR1 and CDR2 from the germline V gene are MNHEY and SVGAGI. The CDR3 reads CASTISSGALNYGYTF. As DNA, the CDR3 is TGTGCCAGCACCATCTCTTCAGGGGCCTTAAACTATGGCTACACCTTC.

This clonotype occurred a few times. The chain employs TRBV5-4 and TRBJ2-1; TRBD2 matches at 9 bases. The V segment lost 4 bases and the J segment 4 bases; nucleotides outside the gene matches: 9. The CDR3 has 16 residues. CDR1 is SGHNT, CDR2 YYREEE, per germline (reference sequence). CDR3 DNA sequence: TGTGCCAGCAGCGGAGGCGGGAGGGCCGAGTACAATGAGCAGTTCTTC. This encodes CASSGGGRAEYNEQFF.

The table lists this clonotype with a count of one. This chain links TRBV7-9 with TRBJ2-5, with 7 bases matching TRBD1. The germline V gene encodes CDR1 SEHNR and CDR2 FQNEAQ (reference sequence). The CDR3 is 14 residues long. Losses at the gene ends were 6 bases for V and 0 bases for J; bases not matched to a gene: 4. The CDR3 reads CASRDRSYQETQYF. The CDR3 coding sequence is TGTGCCAGCAGGGACAGGTCGTACCAAGAGACCCAGTACTTC.